Below are 21 T cell receptor beta chains sequenced from a single sample in a study of regulatory T cells in long-lasting Graves disease. Arm-PCR of CDR3 regions with iRepertoire HTBI primers generated TCR beta libraries. TCRdb called the multiplex PCR reads again in MiXCR, with one record for every CDR3 protein. Among hundreds of thousands of distinct CDR3 sequences listed, under 20% were seen once. Time point indicated: newly diagnosed GD, antithyroid drugs for less than 3 months. Construction of the TCR library relied on RNA isolated from PBMCs. The sample also formed part of further work on T cells in Graves' hyperthyroidism and ophthalmopathy.

Specimen: peripheral blood mononuclear cells (PBMCs), collected at new diagnosis, from a patient treated with antithyroid drugs. The receptors here all came from a woman in her 30s with Graves disease.

V gene TRBV7-9 combines with J gene TRBJ1-6, with TRBD1 matching over 7 bases. CDR1 is SEHNR, CDR2 FQNEAQ, per germline (reference sequence). The CDR3 loop spans 15 amino acids. The V segment lost 2 bases and the J segment 7 bases; nucleotides outside the gene matches: 5. The CDR3 loop is CASSLRRGQNSPLHF. CDR3 DNA: TGTGCCAGCAGCTTAAGGAGGGGGCAGAATTCACCCCTCCACTTT.

A remark on this clonotype: This may stem from a read error, because a much larger clone lies one nucleotide away. J is TRBJ1-1 and V is TRBV6-2 or TRBV6-3; D unclear. The length of the CDR3 is 16 residues. CDR1 is MNHEY and CDR2 is SVGEGT in the germline V gene. CDR3 in DNA: TGTGCCAGCAGTTACTCGAGACGGCAGACTAACACTGAAGCTTCCTTT. Translating it yields CASSYSRRQTNTEASF.

Written as DNA, the CDR3 is TGTGCCAGCAGCGCCCCCGGGGACACTGAAGCTTTCTTT. This sequence encodes CASSAPGDTEAFF. The chain carries TRBV14 and TRBJ1-1; D gene unclear. Trimming cost V 5 bases and J 3 bases, with 10 bases left between them. CDR1 SGHDN and CDR2 FVKESK come from the germline V gene. The length of the CDR3 is 13 residues.

The genes are TRBV5-1 and TRBJ2-1; a weak D match, TRBD2 (6 bases). With the DNA end fitting TRBJ2-5 better, the J assignment may be wrong. This CDR3 region has 14 residues. Germline assignment: CDR1 SGHRS and CDR2 YFSETQ. CDR3 protein: CASSPGTLQETQYF. In nucleotides, the CDR3 is TGCGCCAGCAGCCCCGGGACTCTACAAGAGACCCAGTACTTC.

The chain uses TRBV19 and TRBJ2-1; D is undetermined. Germline CDR1 reads LNHDA; CDR2 reads SQIVND (reference sequence). The CDR3 has 15 amino acids. V lost 6 bases, J lost 3 bases, and 15 bases lay in between. The DNA for the CDR3 is TGTGCCAGTAGCTCTAGAGGTGGCTACTACAATGAGCAGTTCTTC. Translation gives CASSSRGGYYNEQFF.

In its sample, this clonotype was seen a few times. This chain joins TRBV28 and TRBJ2-1; 11 nucleotides align to TRBD2. With 7 bases clipped from V and 4 bases from J, the junction kept 9 bases outside the gene matches. The CDR3 contains 16 residues. Germline CDR1 MDHEN, CDR2 SYDVKM. The chain's CDR3 is CASTIKGLAGYNEQFF. CDR3 DNA sequence: TGTGCCAGCACCATTAAAGGACTAGCGGGTTACAATGAGCAGTTCTTC.

The chain is built from TRBV29-1 and TRBJ2-2; perhaps TRBD2 as D (6 bases). The V gene's germline CDR1 is SQVTM and CDR2 ANQGSEA. The length of the CDR3 is 14 residues. V lost 6 bases and J lost 0, with 11 bases in between. CDR3 DNA sequence: TGCAGCGTCCGGACGGGAGCGAACACCGGGGAGCTGTTTTTT. Encoded protein: CSVRTGANTGELFF.

The table lists this clonotype with a few counts. Germline is not matched at one junction end, which may reflect a read error. The genes are TRBV20-1 and TRBJ1-2, with 9 bases lining up with TRBD1. The CDR3 consists of 11 residues. CDR1 is DFQATT, CDR2 SNEGSKA, per germline (reference sequence). DNA for the CDR3: TGCAGTGCTAGCGGGACAGGGTGGAACAAATTC. This codes for CSASGTGWNKF.

This clonotype has at least ten counts. The chain recombines TRBV7-2 with TRBJ2-7; 12 bases line up with TRBD1. CDR3 length: 14 amino acids. The germline CDR1 and CDR2 sequences are SGHTA and FQGNSA. V lost 3 bases, J lost 5 bases, and 2 bases stayed unmatched. Here the CDR3 reads CASSFRDRGHEQYF. CDR3 sequence (DNA): TGTGCCAGCAGCTTCCGGGACAGGGGGCACGAGCAGTACTTC. The full variable domain, with the rest looked up from reference TRBV7-2 and TRBJ2-7, is GAGVSQSPSNKVTEKGKDVELRCDPISGHTALYWYRQSLGQGLEFLIYFQGNSAPDKSGLPSDRFSAERTGGSVSTLTIQRTQQEDSAVYLCASSFRDRGHEQYFGPGTRLTVT.

This clonotype was picked up many times. This rearrangement joins TRBV12-3 or TRBV12-4 to TRBJ2-3, with D tentatively TRBD1 (6 bases). This CDR3 contains 16 residues. V was clipped by 4 bases and J by 1 base, with 15 bases between them. The CDR3 spells CASSSNFRGGTDTQYF. The CDR3 bases are TGTGCCAGCAGTTCCAACTTCAGGGGTGGCACAGATACGCAGTATTTT.

Concerning this clonotype itself: A clone one base away is much larger, so this may be a read error. This chain's CDR3 is CAGSLGGAAIATNEKLFF. Written as DNA, the CDR3 is TGTGCCGGCAGTTTAGGCGGGGCGGCCATTGCAACTAATGAAAAACTGTTTTTT. The chain employs TRBV28 and TRBJ1-4, with TRBD1 as a possible D gene (5 bases). The length of the CDR3 is 18 residues. Germline CDR1 and CDR2: MDHEN and SYDVKM.

A note on this clonotype: Just one base apart from a much larger clone, this may be a read error. The V call is TRBV20-1, the J call TRBJ1-6; maybe TRBD1 (6 bases). With 6 bases removed from V and 7 bases from J, the gap between germline ends came to 19 bases. CDR1 and CDR2 (germline): DFQATT, SNEGSKA (reference sequence). The CDR3 totals 15 residues. The CDR3 bases are TGCAGTGCCTCACCGGAGACAGGCGAAAATTCACCCCTCCACTTT. Translated, it gives CSASPETGENSPLHF.

This clonotype has ten or more counts. This rearrangement joins TRBV12-3 or TRBV12-4 to TRBJ2-6, with 7 positions matching TRBD2. Trimming took 4 bases from V and 0 from J; bases not matched to a gene: 15. CDR3 length equals 20 residues. The CDR3 reads CASSSPLGGAVNSGANVLTF. The CDR3, as DNA: TGTGCCAGCAGTTCCCCCCTGGGAGGGGCGGTCAACTCTGGGGCCAACGTCCTGACTTTC.

The rearrangement links TRBV24-1 to TRBJ2-3; 13 bases line up with TRBD2. The trim removed 5 bases at V and 5 bases at J, leaving 6 bases unmatched. The CDR3 runs 16 residues. The germline CDR1 and CDR2 sequences are KGHDR and SFDVKD. This chain's CDR3 is CATSGGLAGAGDTQYF. CDR3 nucleotide sequence: TGTGCCACCAGTGGAGGACTAGCGGGAGCCGGAGATACGCAGTATTTT.

Worth noting for this clonotype: Just one base apart from a much larger clone, this may be a read error. The chain has TRBV6-1 and TRBJ1-5, with D unresolved. The CDR3 sequence is 16 residues long. CDR1 is MNHNS, CDR2 SASEGT, per germline. The CDR3 DNA follows: TGTGCCTCATCCCGCGGCGGAGGCAATAGCAATCAGTCCCAGCATTTT. This codes for CASSRGGGNSNQSQHF.

In this sample, this clonotype turned up a few times. This chain joins TRBV5-1 and TRBJ2-6; tentatively, D is TRBD1 or TRBD2 (5 bases each). CDR3 length equals 17 residues. In germline, CDR1 is SGHRS, CDR2 YFSETQ. V shed 4 bases and J shed 0 bases, with 14 bases lying between them. The CDR3 spells CASSRDPGLSGANVLTF. CDR3 bases: TGCGCCAGCAGCCGGGATCCGGGGCTCTCTGGGGCCAACGTCCTGACTTTC.

This chain connects TRBV18 to TRBJ1-4; 7 positions match TRBD1. The end of the DNA aligns better with TRBJ1-6, so the J call may be wrong. The CDR3 runs 15 residues. In germline, CDR1 is KGHSH, CDR2 LQKENI. CDR3 DNA: TGTGCCAGCTCACCAAGAGGGACAGATAATTCACCCCTCCACTTT. This encodes CASSPRGTDNSPLHF.

The V and J genes are TRBV4-2 and TRBJ1-4, with 10 bases lining up with TRBD1. Germline CDR1 and CDR2: LGHNA and YNFKEQ. This CDR3 has 17 amino acids. V lost 5 bases, J lost 6 bases, and 12 bases stayed unmatched. CDR3: CASSKLDRGVEDEKLFF. The DNA of the CDR3 is TGTGCCAGCAGCAAGTTGGACAGGGGGGTTGAAGATGAAAAACTGTTTTTT.

This clonotype was recorded a few times. This may stem from a read error, because a much larger clone lies one nucleotide away. V usage is TRBV7-3 and J usage is TRBJ1-1; the match to TRBD1 covers 8 bases. CDR3 length: 16 residues. Germline V gives CDR1 SGHTA, CDR2 FQGTGA. V was pared by 1 base and J by 1 base, with 5 bases of the junction left unmatched. CDR3 DNA: TGTGCCAGCAGCTTAAAGGCAGGGGGCCGGAACACTGAAGCTTTCTTT. Amino acids: CASSLKAGGRNTEAFF.

In this sample, this clonotype turned up a few times. The genes are TRBV12-3 or TRBV12-4 and TRBJ1-1; D may be TRBD1 (6 bases). V was cut by 5 bases and J by 8 bases, with 15 bases left in between. The CDR3 is made up of 13 amino acids. The CDR3 loop is CASSRSQGSEAFF. The CDR3 coding sequence is TGTGCCAGCAGTCGTTCACAGGGATCGGAAGCTTTCTTT.

The CDR3 protein is CSVVGALYSNQPQHF. CDR3 sequence (DNA): TGCAGTGTAGTGGGGGCGCTTTATAGCAATCAGCCCCAGCATTTT. The chain uses TRBV20-1 and TRBJ1-5, with D possibly being TRBD1 (6 bases). The ends were cut back, 7 bases at V and 0 bases at J, with 16 bases in the middle. The CDR3 runs to 15 residues. The germline V gene encodes CDR1 DFQATT and CDR2 SNEGSKA (reference sequence).